Below are 30 T cell receptor beta chains sequenced from a single sample in a study of read filtering for tumor transcriptome and immune sequencing. This library used about 400 ng RNA and molecular barcoded adaptors spanning alpha/delta and beta/gamma chains. A single record per CDR3 protein comes from TCRdb applying MiXCR to the reads. The sample has 100,000 to 150,000 distinct CDR3 sequences; 10% to 15% are singletons. The specimen was a population of CD138-negative cells sorted from bone marrow. These receptors were collected from a donor aged 40 or over with multiple myeloma.

This clonotype has a single count. This clone may be a read error of a much larger clone one base away. The CDR3 is CASRYVSTDTQYF. CDR3 nucleotides: TGTGCCAGCAGATACGTAAGCACAGATACGCAGTATTTT. The genes are TRBV7-3 and TRBJ2-3, with D unresolved. Germline V gene lookup returns CDR1 SGHTA and CDR2 FQGTGA. The CDR3 extends over 13 amino acids. Trimming shortened V by 6 bases and J by 0 bases, and 7 bases separated the two germline ends.

This clonotype was detected ten times or more. The genes are TRBV10-3 and TRBJ2-5; D might be TRBD1 (6 bases). Germline V gives CDR1 ENHRY, CDR2 SYGVKD. CDR3 length equals 16 residues. The germline V and J ends were trimmed by 2 bases and 4 bases, with 17 bases remaining between them. CDR3 amino acids: CAISELSQGFGETQYF. In nucleotides, the CDR3 is TGTGCCATCAGTGAGCTCAGTCAGGGGTTTGGAGAGACCCAGTACTTC.

This clonotype was recorded at least ten times. This rearrangement joins TRBV20-1 to TRBJ1-5, with D perhaps TRBD1 (6 bases). The CDR3 has 15 amino acids. Germline V gene sequence: CDR1 DFQATT, CDR2 SNEGSKA (reference sequence). Trimming shortened V by 1 base and J by 1 base, and 11 bases separated the two germline ends. CDR3 protein: CSARARGASNQPQHF. In DNA form, the CDR3 reads TGCAGTGCTAGAGCTCGGGGGGCGAGCAATCAGCCCCAGCATTTT.

The table lists this clonotype with a few counts. A junction end diverges from the germline sequence, so it may reflect a read error. The chain has TRBV28 and TRBJ2-7, with D uncertain. This CDR3 is 12 amino acids long. Germline lookup yields CDR1 MDHEN and CDR2 SYDVKM. CDR3 DNA sequence: TGTGCCAGCAGTTTATTTCAGTCAATTCTCCACTTC. Its translation is CASSLFQSILHF.

This clonotype was seen many times. The rearrangement uses TRBV7-9 and TRBJ2-1; D is unclear. CDR1 is SEHNR, CDR2 FQNEAQ, per germline (reference sequence). The CDR3 runs to 14 residues. The V gene lost 5 bases and the J gene lost 0 bases, with 8 bases spanning the gap. The chain's CDR3 is CASSDTYSYNEQFF. In DNA, the CDR3 is TGTGCCAGCAGCGACACGTACTCCTACAATGAGCAGTTCTTC.

This clonotype was counted many times. V is TRBV15 and J is TRBJ2-3; D is perhaps TRBD2 (6 bases). V shed 4 bases and J shed 1 base, with 15 bases lying between them. The CDR3 length is 16 residues. The germline CDR1 and CDR2 sequences are LNHNV and YYDKDF (reference sequence). The CDR3 loop is CATSTLSSAGTDTQYF. DNA for the CDR3: TGTGCCACCAGCACGCTCTCTAGCGCGGGCACAGATACGCAGTATTTT.

On this clonotype: This may stem from a read error, because a much larger clone lies one nucleotide away. Because it lacks the conserved phenylalanine or tryptophan at the end, this CDR3 is likely a read error. The V call is TRBV3-1, the J call TRBJ2-7; no definite D call. This CDR3 comprises 13 residues. The ends were cut back, 6 bases at V and 3 bases at J, with 12 bases in the middle. CDR1 is LGHDT, CDR2 YNNKEL, per germline (reference sequence). The CDR3 nucleotides read TGTGCCAGCAGATCCCCCCTCAACTACGAGCAGTACCTC. It yields the protein CASRSPLNYEQYL.

This clonotype was found many times. The rearrangement joins TRBV6-5 to TRBJ2-7; 9 bases line up with TRBD1. J lost 5 bases, V lost 4 bases, and 6 bases had no gene match. The CDR3 loop spans 14 amino acids. CDR1 and CDR2 (germline): MNHEY, SVGAGI. The chain's CDR3 is CASSSGTGQHEQYF. The DNA for the CDR3 is TGTGCCAGCAGTTCCGGGACAGGGCAACACGAGCAGTACTTC.

Many counts were recorded for this clonotype. This chain uses TRBV20-1 with TRBJ1-1, with TRBD1 matching 7 bases. Germline V CDR1 and CDR2: DFQATT, SNEGSKA (reference sequence). This CDR3 is 15 amino acids long. J lost 1 base, V lost 0 bases, and 5 bases had no gene match. The DNA for the CDR3 is TGCAGTGCTAGAGATCGTAGGACAGGGAACACTGAAGCTTTCTTT. Protein sequence: CSARDRRTGNTEAFF.

This clonotype was recorded at least ten times. The chain couples TRBV27 to TRBJ1-5; the D is unclear. CDR1 is MNHEY and CDR2 is SMNVEV in the germline V gene (reference sequence). Deletions cut 8 bases from V and 9 bases from J, with 17 bases between. The CDR3 sequence is 13 residues long. CDR3 sequence reads: CASGGDALRPQHF. Written as DNA, the CDR3 is TGTGCCAGCGGAGGAGACGCTCTTCGGCCCCAGCATTTT.

This chain connects TRBV19 to TRBJ2-5; a weak D match, TRBD2 (6 bases). V lost 5 bases and J lost 4, with 17 bases in between. This CDR3 has 15 residues. Germline V lookup: CDR1 LNHDA, CDR2 SQIVND (reference sequence). The CDR3 spells CASSPGGSGGETQYF. The CDR3 region has the DNA TGTGCCAGTAGTCCCGGGGGTAGCGGTGGAGAGACCCAGTACTTC.

This clonotype was counted ten times or more. The V gene is TRBV30, the J gene TRBJ2-2; 9 bases align to TRBD2. The V gene end was trimmed by 2 bases and the J gene end by 5 bases; junction bases not matched to a gene: 6. CDR3 length: 15 residues. Germline V CDR1 and CDR2: GTSNPN, SVGIG (reference sequence). The CDR3: CAWSRAGGETGELFF. DNA for the CDR3: TGTGCCTGGAGTAGAGCGGGAGGAGAAACCGGGGAGCTGTTTTTT.

CDR3 DNA: TGTGCCATCGCCTCAGGGTGGGATCAGCCCCAGCATTTT. It is translated as CAIASGWDQPQHF. The chain combines TRBV6-1 with TRBJ1-5; perhaps TRBD1 as D (5 bases). This CDR3 has 13 residues. V was pared by 10 bases and J by 5 bases, with 15 bases between. The germline V gene encodes CDR1 MNHNS and CDR2 SASEGT.

This clonotype was seen many times. This chain links TRBV20-1 with TRBJ2-5; no definite D call. Germline V gene lookup returns CDR1 DFQATT and CDR2 SNEGSKA (reference sequence). The CDR3 totals 13 residues. V lost 5 bases to trimming and J lost 1 base, with 11 bases between them. This CDR3 is CSAPTNPQETQYF. The CDR3 bases are TGCAGTGCTCCGACCAACCCCCAAGAGACCCAGTACTTC.

This clonotype was seen many times. The gene calls are TRBV20-1 and TRBJ2-6; D unclear. The CDR3 is made up of 17 amino acids. Looked up from germline, CDR1 is DFQATT and CDR2 is SNEGSKA (reference sequence). Deletions cut 0 bases from V and 2 bases from J, with 14 bases between. The CDR3: CSARDLRRAPGANVLTF. The CDR3 nucleotides read TGCAGTGCTAGAGATCTACGGCGTGCGCCTGGGGCCAACGTCCTGACTTTC.

The sample holds many counts of this clonotype. The rearrangement uses TRBV30 and TRBJ1-1; 8 nucleotides agree with TRBD1. Germline V gives CDR1 GTSNPN, CDR2 SVGIG (reference sequence). The CDR3 has 13 amino acids. V shed 4 bases and J 6 bases; nucleotides not matched to a gene: 7. The DNA of the CDR3 is TGTGCCTGGATGGACAGGGAGGAGGCTGAAGCTTTCTTT. It is translated as CAWMDREEAEAFF. The entire variable domain, with the rest obtained from reference TRBV30 and TRBJ1-1, is as follows: SQTIHQWPATLVQPVGSPLSLECTVEGTSNPNLYWYRQAAGRGLQLLFYSVGIGQISSEVPQNLSASRPQDRQFILSSKKLLLSDSGFYLCAWMDREEAEAFFGQGTRLTVV.

This clonotype was counted ten times or more. The chain recombines TRBV4-1 with TRBJ1-4; 10 positions match TRBD1. This CDR3 is 18 amino acids long. Looked up from germline, CDR1 is MGHRA and CDR2 is YSYEKL. After removal of 1 base from V and 5 bases from J, the junction contained 10 bases not matched to a gene. DNA of the CDR3: TGCGCCAGCAGCCAAGTAGAAGCGGACAGGGGGATAAATGAAAAACTGTTTTTT. It encodes CASSQVEADRGINEKLFF.

This clonotype was observed many times. V and J are TRBV4-1 and TRBJ1-5; the D gene is possibly TRBD1 (5 bases). CDR3 length equals 13 residues. Between the trimmed V and J ends, which lost 0 bases and 7 bases, there was a span of 7 bases. From germline, CDR1 is MGHRA and CDR2 YSYEKL. DNA for the CDR3: TGCGCCAGCAGCCAAGATCGGGACCAGCCCCAGCATTTT. Its translation is CASSQDRDQPQHF.

This clonotype came up a few times. This chain uses TRBV12-3 or TRBV12-4 with TRBJ1-3, with 8 positions matching TRBD1. This CDR3 spans 16 amino acids. The V and J ends lost 6 bases and 0 bases, in that order; junction bases with no gene match: 7. CDR3 in DNA: TGTGCCAGCAGGCGCAGCGGGACAGGCTCTGGAAACACCATATATTTT. This codes for CASRRSGTGSGNTIYF.

This clonotype has at least ten counts. CDR3 amino acids: CASSSAGTEQYF. The CDR3 DNA is TGTGCCAGCAGCTCCGCCGGGACCGAGCAGTACTTC. V is TRBV7-8 and J is TRBJ2-7; D might be TRBD1 or TRBD2, each matching 5 bases. The V end lost 4 bases, the J end lost 6 bases, and 10 bases lay between the germline ends. The CDR3 totals 12 residues. Per the germline V gene, CDR1 is SGHVS and CDR2 is FQNEAQ.

At least ten counts were recorded for this clonotype. The rearrangement uses TRBV12-3 or TRBV12-4 and TRBJ1-1; D ambiguous. V lost 5 bases to trimming and J lost 0 bases, with 7 bases between them. The CDR3 has 13 residues. The DNA of the CDR3 is TGTGCCAGCAGTCCGATGATGAACACTGAAGCTTTCTTT. Encoded protein: CASSPMMNTEAFF.

This clonotype was recorded many times. The CDR3 here is CSVEVGGTNTDTQYF. In DNA, the CDR3 is TGCAGCGTTGAAGTAGGGGGGACAAACACAGATACGCAGTATTTT. The rearrangement joins TRBV29-1 to TRBJ2-3, with D perhaps being TRBD1 or TRBD2 (6 bases each). V shed 1 base and J shed 2 bases, with 13 bases lying between them. The CDR3 runs to 15 residues. Germline V lookup: CDR1 SQVTM, CDR2 ANQGSEA.

The sample holds a few counts of this clonotype. It may be a read error: a sequence one base away is much more abundant. V and J are TRBV18 and TRBJ2-7, with unresolved D. Between the trimmed V and J ends, which lost 5 bases and 6 bases, there was a span of 14 bases. The CDR3 contains 13 residues. Germline loops: CDR1 KGHSH, CDR2 LQKENI. The CDR3: CASSGPLGLEQYF. The CDR3 coding sequence is TGTGCCAGCTCAGGCCCCTTGGGTCTCGAGCAGTACTTC.

Turning to this clonotype: A read error may be the cause here, since a much bigger clone is one base away. The CDR3 spells CAGSLRTTNQPQHF. The CDR3 DNA reads as TGTGCCGGCAGTTTAAGGACAACCAATCAGCCCCAGCATTTT. J is TRBJ1-5 and V is TRBV27; D perhaps matches TRBD1 (5 bases). The CDR3 spans 14 residues. CDR1 and CDR2 (germline): MNHEY, SMNVEV (reference sequence).

As concerns this clonotype: An end of the junction differs from the germline gene, which may be a read error. The chain has TRBV5-1 and TRBJ2-3; TRBD2 matches at 11 bases. Per germline, CDR1 SGHRS and CDR2 YFSETQ. CDR3 length: 15 amino acids. The CDR3 bases are TGCGCCAGCAGCTTGGAACTAGCGGGAGAAGATACGCGGTATTTT. Protein sequence: CASSLELAGEDTRYF.

On this clonotype: Since a much larger clone is just one base distant, this may be a read error. V and J are TRBV25-1 and TRBJ1-2; no reliable D call. This CDR3 region has 14 residues. Per germline, CDR1 MGHDK and CDR2 SYGVNS. The CDR3 loop reads CASSDLASNYSYTF. In DNA form, the CDR3 reads TGTGCCAGCAGTGATCTTGCCAGTAACTATAGCTACACCTTC.

This clonotype turned up a few times. This chain connects TRBV6-2 or TRBV6-3 to TRBJ2-5; no definite D call. Germline V CDR1 and CDR2: MNHEY, SVGEGT. The V and J ends lost 5 bases and 6 bases respectively, with 13 bases between them. The CDR3 runs to 13 residues. CDR3 sequence (DNA): TGTGCCAGCAGTCACGGAATAAGCAAGACCCAGTACTTC. Residues: CASSHGISKTQYF.

Many counts were recorded for this clonotype. J is TRBJ2-1 and V is TRBV29-1, with 9 bases identical to TRBD2. Germline V gives CDR1 SQVTM, CDR2 ANQGSEA. CDR3 length: 14 amino acids. The V segment lost 3 bases and the J segment 4 bases; nucleotides outside the gene matches: 4. CDR3 amino acids: CSVDWREGYNEQFF. CDR3 sequence (DNA): TGCAGCGTTGATTGGCGGGAGGGGTACAATGAGCAGTTCTTC.

This clonotype has ten or more counts. A junction end diverges from the germline sequence, so it may reflect a read error. The chain carries TRBV28 and TRBJ1-1; D is ambiguous. The germline gives CDR1 MDHEN, CDR2 SYDVKM. This CDR3 spans 15 amino acids. The CDR3 DNA is TGTGCCAGCAGTACCATCCAGGTCGGGAACTCTGAAGCTTTCTTT. It yields the protein CASSTIQVGNSEAFF.

This clonotype was seen a few times. Mismatch with germline at one junction end may stem from a read error. The CDR3 nucleotides are TGTGCCAGCAGCTACGAATTCCAAGGGACCCAGTACTTC. It encodes CASSYEFQGTQYF. This chain links TRBV5-6 with TRBJ2-5, with unresolved D. Germline CDR1 SGHDT, CDR2 YYEEEE. The length of the CDR3 is 13 residues.